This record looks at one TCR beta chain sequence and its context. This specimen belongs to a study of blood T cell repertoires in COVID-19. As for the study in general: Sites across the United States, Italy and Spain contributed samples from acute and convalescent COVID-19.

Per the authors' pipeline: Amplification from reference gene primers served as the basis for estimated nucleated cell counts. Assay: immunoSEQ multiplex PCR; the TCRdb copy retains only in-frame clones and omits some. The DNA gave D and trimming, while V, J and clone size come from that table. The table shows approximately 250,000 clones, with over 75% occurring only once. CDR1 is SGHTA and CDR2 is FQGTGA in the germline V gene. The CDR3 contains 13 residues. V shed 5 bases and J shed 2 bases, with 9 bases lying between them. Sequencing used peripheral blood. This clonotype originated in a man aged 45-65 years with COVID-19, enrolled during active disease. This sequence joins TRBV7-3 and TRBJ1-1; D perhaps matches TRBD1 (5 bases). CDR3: CASSTDSNTEAFF. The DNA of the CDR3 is TGTGCCAGCAGCACCGACAGCAACACTGAAGCTTTCTTT.